The clone carrying this T cell receptor beta chain was seen more than once but under ten times. The antigen is not known. Germline-derived CDR1 and CDR2 are SGHKS and YYEKEE (reference sequence). This CDR3 is built from 13 residues. The V gene lost 7 bases and the J gene lost 2 bases, with 11 bases spanning the gap. These data are taken from a study of esophageal squamous cell carcinoma under preoperative chemotherapy. The wider study: TCR repertoires were profiled from both peripheral blood T cells and tumor-infiltrating lymphocytes. Study-wide results and limits: Clonal contraction, more than amplification, hit abundant clones after paclitaxel-nedaplatin. After treatment, tumor-infiltrating lymphocytes seemed to come partly from incoming peripheral T cells, not only local changes.

MiXCR was run by TCRdb on the PCR reads, yielding one entry per CDR3 protein. Of 34,000 or so distinct CDR3 sequences listed, around 50% were seen once; the top ten hold roughly 23%. Time point reported: after preoperative PTX-NDP chemotherapy. Patients received paclitaxel-nedaplatin as preoperative chemotherapy before surgery. This chain links TRBV5-5 with TRBJ2-3; the D is unclear. The biological material was taken from a patient given preoperative chemotherapy. The receptor was isolated from a human donor with esophageal squamous cell carcinoma. The donor label of this sample is uncertain. In DNA form, the CDR3 reads TGTGCCAGCCACCTACCGTCCACAGATACGCAGTATTTT. Protein: CASHLPSTDTQYF.